The rows below give T cell receptor beta chains drawn from one sample of a study of blood T cell repertoires in COVID-19. Sequenced by immunoSEQ multiplex PCR; TCRdb stores in-frame clones only, minus some. The sample holds about 350,000 clones, under 95% seen once. Sequencing was carried out using peripheral blood. These receptors were obtained from a woman in her late teens or twenties who had recovered from COVID-19. The conserved cysteine and the conserved F or W are not part of the CDR3 here.

cdr3_length: 15; v_call: TRBV7-2; cdr3_aa: ASSPREMGGRGDTQY
cdr3_length: 13; v_call: TRBV4-3; cdr3_aa: ASSQDSATNEKLF
cdr3_length: 13; v_call: TRBV3-1/TRBV3-2; cdr3_aa: ASSQDWREGNEQF
cdr3_length: 14; v_call: TRBV4-3; cdr3_aa: ASSQDWSYNTGELF
cdr3_length: 12; v_call: TRBV6-2/TRBV6-3; cdr3_aa: ASSRSSRSGELF
cdr3_length: 13; v_call: TRBV4-3; cdr3_aa: ASSQDLGRPNEQF
cdr3_length: 14; v_call: TRBV7-9; cdr3_aa: ASSFTGEANTGELF
cdr3_length: 12; v_call: TRBV28; cdr3_aa: ASSAGRGTGPQH
cdr3_length: 11; v_call: TRBV5-6; cdr3_aa: ASSFGTGYGYT
cdr3_length: 14; v_call: TRBV9; cdr3_aa: ASSVGEGGYTGELF
cdr3_length: 16; v_call: TRBV7-9; cdr3_aa: ASSFFGTGQGGQETQY
cdr3_length: 11; v_call: TRBV30; cdr3_aa: AWSVEGAYGYT
cdr3_length: 15; v_call: TRBV11-2; cdr3_aa: ASSLRAGGIPSNEQF
cdr3_length: 10; v_call: TRBV7-9; cdr3_aa: ASSLDLNEQF
cdr3_length: 13; v_call: TRBV14; cdr3_aa: ASSQMFGSKETQY
cdr3_length: 11; v_call: TRBV19; cdr3_aa: ASSMGLFTEAF
cdr3_length: 9; v_call: TRBV7-9; cdr3_aa: ASARTRALH
cdr3_length: 12; v_call: TRBV6-5; cdr3_aa: ASSSGNSYNEQF
cdr3_length: 11; v_call: TRBV29-1; cdr3_aa: SVETGSYNEQF
cdr3_length: 15; v_call: TRBV30; cdr3_aa: AWRQAGTSGRYDEQF
cdr3_length: 16; v_call: TRBV27; cdr3_aa: ASRLAGGTRSGTDTQY
cdr3_length: 14; v_call: TRBV7-9; cdr3_aa: ASSLPGQGNTGELF
cdr3_length: 11; v_call: TRBV6-5; cdr3_aa: ASSPQGAGGYT
cdr3_length: 12; v_call: TRBV7-2; cdr3_aa: ASSSDRVNTEAF
cdr3_length: 13; v_call: TRBV5-5; cdr3_aa: ASSVVAGIYNEQF
cdr3_length: 13; v_call: TRBV9; cdr3_aa: ASSVEGGGGYGYT
cdr3_length: 16; v_call: TRBV7-9; cdr3_aa: ASSLRQTSGTNTGELF
cdr3_length: 9; v_call: TRBV4-3; cdr3_aa: ASSRGLVLY
cdr3_length: 13; v_call: TRBV9; cdr3_aa: ASSTQGGRQETQY
cdr3_length: 10; v_call: TRBV18; cdr3_aa: ASSPTSGREF
cdr3_length: 13; v_call: TRBV6-5; cdr3_aa: ASSYYGNSYNEQF
cdr3_length: 13; v_call: TRBV27; cdr3_aa: ASQWTSWSNNEQF
cdr3_length: 15; v_call: TRBV28; cdr3_aa: ASSLMQADQVGEKLF
cdr3_length: 15; v_call: TRBV7-9; cdr3_aa: ASSRGAGQPENEKLF
cdr3_length: 13; v_call: TRBV10-1; cdr3_aa: ASSESWSGTDTQY
cdr3_length: 11; v_call: TRBV7-2; cdr3_aa: ASSLGQTQELF
cdr3_length: 15; v_call: TRBV7-2; cdr3_aa: ASSWPTSGGSTGELF
cdr3_length: 12; v_call: TRBV6-5; cdr3_aa: ASSQQGPTDTQY
cdr3_length: 11; v_call: TRBV4-3; cdr3_aa: ASSQDITLPQH
cdr3_length: 12; v_call: TRBV30; cdr3_aa: AWSPGQGHETQY
cdr3_length: 12; v_call: TRBV10-2; cdr3_aa: ASSEVLSGNTIY
cdr3_length: 13; v_call: TRBV9; cdr3_aa: ASSPSGRPLNEQF
cdr3_length: 9; v_call: TRBV20-1; cdr3_aa: SASLRGPQH
cdr3_length: 12; v_call: TRBV5-1; cdr3_aa: ASSLLQETGELF
cdr3_length: 13; v_call: TRBV6-5; cdr3_aa: ASSPRGAGYDGYT
cdr3_length: 13; v_call: TRBV5-1; cdr3_aa: ASSLPRQGSTEAF
cdr3_length: 12; v_call: TRBV6-5; cdr3_aa: ASSYTGTGGGYT
cdr3_length: 17; v_call: TRBV28; cdr3_aa: ASSFPPLVRTGGNYGYT
cdr3_length: 13; v_call: TRBV9; cdr3_aa: ASSGKGAVRGEAF
cdr3_length: 14; v_call: TRBV4-3; cdr3_aa: ASSQELQQGTSPLH
cdr3_length: 13; v_call: TRBV7-9; cdr3_aa: ASSLTSGVTDTQY
cdr3_length: 15; v_call: TRBV10-2; cdr3_aa: ASSRRAGVKGGNEQF
cdr3_length: 12; v_call: TRBV7-8; cdr3_aa: ASSSTGSWSPLH
cdr3_length: 13; v_call: TRBV6-1; cdr3_aa: ASSEKLAGIDEQF